Below, 9 T cell receptor beta chains from the same sample are listed, as sequenced in a study of identical twins. One entry per CDR3 protein, called by TCRdb with MiXCR from the 5' RACE reads. Here the sample spans 350,000 to 600,000 distinct CDR3 sequences, 11% to 15% being singletons. The same sample was also studied in work on yellow fever vaccine responses in identical twins.

The sample was CD4+ T cells sorted from blood. The receptors stem from a woman aged 18-29 years in good health.

This chain joins TRBV20-1 and TRBJ2-7; 8 bases agree with TRBD2. Germline V gene lookup returns CDR1 DFQATT and CDR2 SNEGSKA (reference sequence). There are 17 residues in the CDR3. V trimming: 1 base; J trimming: 0 bases; junction bases outside the gene matches: 11. The CDR3 loop reads CSARGAGDIPSSYEQYF. As DNA, the CDR3 is TGCAGTGCTAGAGGAGCGGGAGATATTCCCAGCTCCTACGAGCAGTACTTC.

J is TRBJ2-3 and V is TRBV4-3, with 11 nucleotides matching TRBD2. V lost 3 bases, J lost 7 bases, and 9 bases stayed unmatched. The V gene's germline CDR1 is LGHNA and CDR2 YSLEER. This CDR3 is 16 amino acids long. The CDR3 nucleotides are TGCGCCAGCAGCCAGGGGATAGCGGGAGGGCCCAATACGCAGTATTTT. Translating gives CASSQGIAGGPNTQYF.

This clonotype was seen a handful of times. The chain is built from TRBV19 and TRBJ1-1, with unresolved D. The CDR3 spans 16 residues. The germline gives CDR1 LNHDA, CDR2 SQIVND (reference sequence). The V end lost 4 bases, the J end lost 1 base, and 16 bases lay between the germline ends. The CDR3 DNA reads as TGTGCCAGTAGTACCGATTACGGACTCCCGAACACTGAAGCTTTCTTT. Protein sequence: CASSTDYGLPNTEAFF. The variable domain in full, completed from reference TRBV19 and TRBJ1-1, reads DGGITQSPKYLFRKEGQNVTLSCEQNLNHDAMYWYRQDPGQGLRLIYYSQIVNDFQKGDIAEGYSVSREKKESFPLTVTSAQKNPTAFYLCASSTDYGLPNTEAFFGQGTRLTVV.

J is TRBJ2-1 and V is TRBV7-8, with a possible D match to TRBD1 (6 bases). V was cut by 5 bases and J by 3 bases, with 11 bases left in between. The germline CDR1 and CDR2 sequences are SGHVS and FQNEAQ. The CDR3 sequence is 14 residues long. CDR3 in amino acids: CASSINRVYNEQFF. In DNA, the CDR3 is TGTGCCAGCAGCATTAACAGGGTCTACAATGAGCAGTTCTTC.

The J gene is TRBJ1-1, the V gene TRBV12-3 or TRBV12-4; TRBD1 matches 7 bases. The CDR3 runs to 14 residues. Losses at the gene ends were 4 bases for V and 6 bases for J; bases not matched to a gene: 8. This CDR3 is CASSYGVDRAEAFF. In nucleotides, the CDR3 is TGTGCCAGCAGTTATGGGGTTGACAGGGCTGAAGCTTTCTTT.

J is TRBJ2-3 and V is TRBV20-1, with 9 nucleotides matching TRBD2. The CDR3 spans 15 residues. Germline V gives CDR1 DFQATT, CDR2 SNEGSKA (reference sequence). After removal of 6 bases from V and 4 bases from J, the junction contained 11 bases not matched to a gene. Here the CDR3 reads CSADARREGADTQYF. The CDR3 nucleotides read TGCAGTGCAGACGCTCGGCGGGAGGGGGCAGATACGCAGTATTTT.

In this sample, this clonotype turned up a few times. CDR3 coding DNA: TGTGCCATCAAGACAGACCGGGGATCGAGCACAGATACGCAGTATTTT. This sequence encodes CAIKTDRGSSTDTQYF. V is TRBV10-3 and J is TRBJ2-3; perhaps D is TRBD1 or TRBD2 (5 bases each). The germline gives CDR1 ENHRY, CDR2 SYGVKD. The V and J ends lost 7 bases and 0 bases respectively, with 17 bases between them. The CDR3 covers 16 residues.

This clonotype was seen only a few times. The chain recombines TRBV19 with TRBJ2-3; 8 nucleotides agree with TRBD1. J lost 0 bases, V lost 4 bases, and 3 bases had no gene match. This CDR3 is 15 amino acids long. Germline V gives CDR1 LNHDA, CDR2 SQIVND (reference sequence). CDR3 bases: TGTGCCAGTAGTACCAACAGGGGGAGCACAGATACGCAGTATTTT. This translates into CASSTNRGSTDTQYF.

In its sample, this clonotype was seen a few times. The V and J genes are TRBV4-3 and TRBJ2-1; tentative D call: TRBD1 (5 bases). Germline CDR1 reads LGHNA; CDR2 reads YSLEER. Trimming left V 0 bases short and J 6 bases short, with 12 bases between. This CDR3 contains 15 residues. The DNA for the CDR3 is TGCGCCAGCAGCCAAGATGAGACAGCAGTCAATGAGCAGTTCTTC. As protein: CASSQDETAVNEQFF.